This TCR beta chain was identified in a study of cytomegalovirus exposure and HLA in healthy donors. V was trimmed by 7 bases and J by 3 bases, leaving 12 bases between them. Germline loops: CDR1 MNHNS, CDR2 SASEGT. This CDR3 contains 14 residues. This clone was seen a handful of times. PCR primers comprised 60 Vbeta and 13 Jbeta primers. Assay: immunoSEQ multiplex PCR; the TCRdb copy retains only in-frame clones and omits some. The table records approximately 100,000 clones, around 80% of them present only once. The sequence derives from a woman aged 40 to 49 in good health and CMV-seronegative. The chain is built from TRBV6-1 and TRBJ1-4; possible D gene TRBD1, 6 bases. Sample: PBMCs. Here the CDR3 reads CASTARGSNEKLFF. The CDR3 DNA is TGTGCCAGCACCGCTAGGGGGTCTAATGAAAAACTGTTTTTT.